This T cell receptor (beta chain) stems from a study of OX40 agonist ivuxolimab in advanced cancers. The method was immunoSEQ multiplex PCR; TCRdb's version includes in-frame clones alone and lacks a portion of them. This table holds around 46,000 clones, about nine tenths found once. Germline lookup yields CDR1 KGHSH and CDR2 LQKENI. This CDR3 region has 17 residues. Trimming pared 3 bases from V and 4 bases from J, leaving 20 bases between. V gene TRBV18 combines with J gene TRBJ2-3; D may be TRBD2 (7 bases). The TCR sequence derives from an adult with an advanced solid tumor such as melanoma, head and neck, liver or kidney cancer. The input for sequencing was CD4+ or CD8+ T cells sorted from blood, taken in a trial of the OX40 agonist ivuxolimab. For the CDR3, the DNA is TGTGCCAGCTCACCGGATGGGGGGGGGCCTGCGGCAGATACGCAGTATTTT. This gives the protein CASSPDGGGPAADTQYF.